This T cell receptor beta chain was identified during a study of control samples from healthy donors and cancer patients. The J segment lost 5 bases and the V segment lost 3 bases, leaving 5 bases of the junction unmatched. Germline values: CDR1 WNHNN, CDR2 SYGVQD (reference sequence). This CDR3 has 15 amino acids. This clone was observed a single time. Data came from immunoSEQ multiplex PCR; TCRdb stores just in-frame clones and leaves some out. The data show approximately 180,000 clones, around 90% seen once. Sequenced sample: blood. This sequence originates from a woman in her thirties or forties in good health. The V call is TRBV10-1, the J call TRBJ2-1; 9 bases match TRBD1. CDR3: CASSDTGQGDNEQFF. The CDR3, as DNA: TGCGCCAGCAGTGACACGGGACAGGGCGACAATGAGCAGTTCTTC.